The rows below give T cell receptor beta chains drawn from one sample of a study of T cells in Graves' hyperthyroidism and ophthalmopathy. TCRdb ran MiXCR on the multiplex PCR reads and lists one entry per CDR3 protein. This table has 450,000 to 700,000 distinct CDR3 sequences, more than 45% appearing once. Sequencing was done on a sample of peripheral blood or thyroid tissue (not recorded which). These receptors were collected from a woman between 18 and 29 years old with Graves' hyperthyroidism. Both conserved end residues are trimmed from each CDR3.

cdr3_aa: ATSEGTRDEQY
v_call: TRBV24-1
cdr3_length: 11
j_call: TRBJ2-7

cdr3_aa: ASSATGGWQEAQY
v_call: TRBV2
cdr3_length: 13
j_call: TRBJ2-5

cdr3_aa: ASSTWTGETEAF
v_call: TRBV7-9
cdr3_length: 12
j_call: TRBJ1-1

cdr3_aa: ATKQGAQTEAF
v_call: TRBV15
cdr3_length: 11
j_call: TRBJ1-1

cdr3_aa: ASSEAGFWGTGTYEQY
v_call: TRBV2
cdr3_length: 16
j_call: TRBJ2-7

cdr3_aa: ASSQVTGGDSPLH
v_call: TRBV4-2
cdr3_length: 13
j_call: TRBJ1-6

cdr3_aa: ASSQAIGTGVGYT
v_call: TRBV4-2
cdr3_length: 13
j_call: TRBJ1-2

cdr3_aa: ASSPPGGLDTEAF
v_call: TRBV4-3
cdr3_length: 13
j_call: TRBJ1-1

cdr3_aa: ASSSAGETPTDTQY
v_call: TRBV7-2
cdr3_length: 14
j_call: TRBJ2-3

cdr3_aa: ASRTTGGNQPQH
v_call: TRBV2
cdr3_length: 12
j_call: TRBJ1-5

cdr3_aa: ASSLTGLPYEQY
v_call: TRBV5-1
cdr3_length: 12
j_call: TRBJ2-7

cdr3_aa: ASSQEGPEPSSGNTIY
v_call: TRBV4-2
cdr3_length: 16
j_call: TRBJ1-3

cdr3_aa: ASSLAEKTQY
v_call: TRBV7-9
cdr3_length: 10
j_call: TRBJ2-5

cdr3_aa: ATSRDRGTGGSGANVLT
v_call: TRBV15
cdr3_length: 17
j_call: TRBJ2-6

cdr3_aa: ASGEYDTEAF
v_call: TRBV27
cdr3_length: 10
j_call: TRBJ1-1

cdr3_aa: ASSEGIRAYERY
v_call: TRBV13
cdr3_length: 12
j_call: TRBJ2-7

cdr3_aa: ASSLVKGSDGYT
v_call: TRBV5-1
cdr3_length: 12
j_call: TRBJ1-2

cdr3_aa: ASSQDNTYEQY
v_call: TRBV4-3
cdr3_length: 11
j_call: TRBJ2-7

cdr3_aa: SVDGGDYGYT
v_call: TRBV29-1
cdr3_length: 10
j_call: TRBJ1-2

cdr3_aa: ASSRGQGYNSPLH
v_call: TRBV11-3
cdr3_length: 13
j_call: TRBJ1-6

cdr3_aa: ASSVAIDMSKTQY
v_call: TRBV9
cdr3_length: 13
j_call: TRBJ2-5